These T cell receptor beta chains were read from a single sample in a study of beta chain features in type 1 diabetes. Data came from immunoSEQ multiplex PCR; TCRdb stores just in-frame clones and leaves some out. The sample has about 160,000 clones; roughly 9% are singletons. The sequencing sample was made of central memory CD4+ T cells from blood. The receptors come from a woman under 30 in good health. Both conserved end residues are part of each CDR3. The order of the fields is clone size, J gene, V gene, D gene, CDR3 DNA, CDR3 protein. A D gene is named only where the DNA matches it firmly. Not all rows give a size; the values are once, few, many and, for expanded clones, a class.

clone size: few
J gene: TRBJ1-2
V gene: TRBV5-6
D gene: .
CDR3 DNA: TGTGCCAGCACCGCCGGGGGAGGCTACACCTTC
CDR3 protein: CASTAGGGYTF

clone size: few
J gene: TRBJ2-7
V gene: TRBV10-3
D gene: TRBD2
CDR3 DNA: TGTGCCACCTTACTAGCGGGAAGCTACGAGCAGTACTTC
CDR3 protein: CATLLAGSYEQYF

clone size: .
J gene: TRBJ2-1
V gene: TRBV5-1
D gene: .
CDR3 DNA: TGCGCCAGCAGCTTGTCGTGGTCAGGCAATGAGCAGTTCTTC
CDR3 protein: CASSLSWSGNEQFF

clone size: few
J gene: TRBJ2-7
V gene: TRBV19
D gene: TRBD1
CDR3 DNA: TGTGCCAGTAGTATCTCTCAGGGGGCCGGCTCCCCTGAGCAGTACTTC
CDR3 protein: CASSISQGAGSPEQYF

clone size: .
J gene: TRBJ2-1
V gene: TRBV5-1
D gene: TRBD1
CDR3 DNA: TGCGCCAGCAGCTTGGTTCAGACAGGGAATGAGCAGTTCTTC
CDR3 protein: CASSLVQTGNEQFF

clone size: .
J gene: TRBJ1-6
V gene: TRBV9
D gene: .
CDR3 DNA: TGTGCCAGCAGCGTAGTAGACAGCTATTCACCCCTCCACTTT
CDR3 protein: CASSVVDSYSPLHF

clone size: few
J gene: TRBJ2-3
V gene: TRBV30
D gene: .
CDR3 DNA: TGTGCCTGGAGTCAGGGTCCAGATACGCAGTATTTT
CDR3 protein: CAWSQGPDTQYF

clone size: few
J gene: TRBJ1-3
V gene: TRBV7-2
D gene: .
CDR3 DNA: TGTGCCAGCAGCTTACGGACAGCCACCTCTGGAAACACCATATATTTT
CDR3 protein: CASSLRTATSGNTIYF

clone size: many
J gene: TRBJ2-7
V gene: TRBV2
D gene: .
CDR3 DNA: TGTGCCAGCAGCGAGAGCCTAGTTGTGGCGCCCTACGAGCAGTACTTC
CDR3 protein: CASSESLVVAPYEQYF

clone size: few
J gene: TRBJ2-7
V gene: TRBV18
D gene: TRBD1
CDR3 DNA: TGTGCCAGCTCACTGGACAGGGGAGCCTACGAGCAGTACTTC
CDR3 protein: CASSLDRGAYEQYF

clone size: few
J gene: TRBJ2-1
V gene: TRBV7-9
D gene: .
CDR3 DNA: TGTGCCAGCAGCGCAGTCGCAGTGGGGCTATACAATGAGCAGTTCTTC
CDR3 protein: CASSAVAVGLYNEQFF

clone size: .
J gene: TRBJ1-6
V gene: TRBV27
D gene: .
CDR3 DNA: TGTGCCAGCAGTTTAGGCAGGGTAGCCCACTCACCCCTCCACTTT
CDR3 protein: CASSLGRVAHSPLHF

clone size: .
J gene: TRBJ2-7
V gene: TRBV7-9
D gene: .
CDR3 DNA: TGTGCCAGCAGCTTTGGAGGGAGCTCCTACGAGCAGTACTTC
CDR3 protein: CASSFGGSSYEQYF

clone size: .
J gene: TRBJ2-7
V gene: TRBV6-5
D gene: .
CDR3 DNA: TGTGCCGCCCAGAGGAGCGGATCCTACGAGCAGTACTTC
CDR3 protein: CAAQRSGSYEQYF

clone size: .
J gene: TRBJ2-1
V gene: TRBV18
D gene: TRBD2
CDR3 DNA: TGTGCCAGCTCACTTAGCGGGAGCTCCTACAATGAGCAGTTCTTC
CDR3 protein: CASSLSGSSYNEQFF

clone size: few
J gene: TRBJ1-5
V gene: TRBV30
D gene: TRBD1
CDR3 DNA: TGTGCCTGGAGGGCCGGGACAGGGGCCCTCAATCAGCCCCAGCATTTT
CDR3 protein: CAWRAGTGALNQPQHF

clone size: few
J gene: TRBJ2-1
V gene: TRBV13
D gene: .
CDR3 DNA: TGTGCCAGCAGAAGGAGCGCGGAGCAGTTCTTC
CDR3 protein: CASRRSAEQFF

clone size: .
J gene: TRBJ2-5
V gene: TRBV19
D gene: TRBD2
CDR3 DNA: TGTGCCAGTAGCGGGACTAGCGGCAAAGAGACCCAGTACTTC
CDR3 protein: CASSGTSGKETQYF

clone size: few
J gene: TRBJ2-5
V gene: TRBV7-9
D gene: .
CDR3 DNA: TGTGCCAGCAGCGACCGGGTCGCCCAAGAGACCCAGTACTTC
CDR3 protein: CASSDRVAQETQYF

clone size: .
J gene: TRBJ2-5
V gene: TRBV5-1
D gene: .
CDR3 DNA: TGCGCCAGCAGCAAGACCGTCCCCGGGGAGACCCAGTACTTC
CDR3 protein: CASSKTVPGETQYF

clone size: few
J gene: TRBJ2-7
V gene: TRBV30
D gene: TRBD2
CDR3 DNA: TGTGCCTGGAGTAGGGGACTAGAGTACGAGCAGTACTTC
CDR3 protein: CAWSRGLEYEQYF

clone size: few
J gene: TRBJ1-2
V gene: TRBV5-1
D gene: .
CDR3 DNA: TGCGCCAGCAGCTTGGGACAGCCTGGGGGCTACACCTTC
CDR3 protein: CASSLGQPGGYTF

clone size: few
J gene: TRBJ2-7
V gene: TRBV6-1
D gene: TRBD2
CDR3 DNA: TGTGCCAGCATCCTGGGGGGGATCTCCTACGAGCAGTACTTC
CDR3 protein: CASILGGISYEQYF

clone size: .
J gene: TRBJ1-2
V gene: TRBV30
D gene: .
CDR3 DNA: TGTGCCTGGACCTCAGGGTATAGCAGTGGCTACACCTTC
CDR3 protein: CAWTSGYSSGYTF

clone size: .
J gene: TRBJ2-7
V gene: TRBV4-3
D gene: TRBD2
CDR3 DNA: TGCGCCAGCAGCCGCACGGGGGGGGCGGGCTACGAGCAGTACTTC
CDR3 protein: CASSRTGGAGYEQYF

clone size: .
J gene: TRBJ2-5
V gene: TRBV2
D gene: TRBD1
CDR3 DNA: TGTGCCAGCAGTGAAGGGGGACAGGGGCAAGAGACCCAGTACTTC
CDR3 protein: CASSEGGQGQETQYF

clone size: few
J gene: TRBJ2-3
V gene: TRBV7-9
D gene: TRBD2
CDR3 DNA: TGTGCCAGCCGCAGACTAGCCCAGGGCGGAGATACGCAGTATTTT
CDR3 protein: CASRRLAQGGDTQYF

clone size: .
J gene: TRBJ1-5
V gene: TRBV30
D gene: .
CDR3 DNA: TGTGCCTGGAGTGCAGGGAATACTTATCAGCCCCAGCATTTT
CDR3 protein: CAWSAGNTYQPQHF

clone size: few
J gene: TRBJ1-1
V gene: TRBV7-8
D gene: .
CDR3 DNA: TGTGCCAGCACCCAGGCGAGGAACACTGAAGCTTTCTTT
CDR3 protein: CASTQARNTEAFF

clone size: few
J gene: TRBJ1-2
V gene: TRBV7-8
D gene: .
CDR3 DNA: TGTGCCAGCAGCTACTCTAGGGGAGGCGGCTACACCTTC
CDR3 protein: CASSYSRGGGYTF

clone size: few
J gene: TRBJ2-1
V gene: TRBV19
D gene: TRBD1
CDR3 DNA: TGTGCCAGTAGGACCGGGACAGATTCCTACAATGAGCAGTTCTTC
CDR3 protein: CASRTGTDSYNEQFF

clone size: .
J gene: TRBJ1-2
V gene: TRBV9
D gene: .
CDR3 DNA: TGTGCCAGCAGCGTAGGGCAGGCATACTATGGCTACACCTTC
CDR3 protein: CASSVGQAYYGYTF

clone size: .
J gene: TRBJ2-7
V gene: TRBV7-2
D gene: .
CDR3 DNA: TGTGCCAGCAGCTTAGGGCGGGACGCGGGCGAGCAGTACTTC
CDR3 protein: CASSLGRDAGEQYF

clone size: few
J gene: TRBJ1-2
V gene: TRBV5-4
D gene: .
CDR3 DNA: TGTGCCAGCAGCCCCTGGCCGGGGGACTATGGCTACACCTTC
CDR3 protein: CASSPWPGDYGYTF

clone size: few
J gene: TRBJ2-7
V gene: TRBV7-9
D gene: .
CDR3 DNA: TGTGCCAGCAGCTCTTTAATAGGAGGAACCGAGCAGTACTTC
CDR3 protein: CASSSLIGGTEQYF

clone size: few
J gene: TRBJ2-7
V gene: TRBV25-1
D gene: .
CDR3 DNA: TGTGCCAGCAGTCCACCCTCCACTAGTCGCCATTACGAGCAGTACTTC
CDR3 protein: CASSPPSTSRHYEQYF

clone size: .
J gene: TRBJ2-3
V gene: TRBV10-3
D gene: TRBD2
CDR3 DNA: TGTGCCCTTGGGGCTAGCGGGGGCCTCACAGATACGCAGTATTTT
CDR3 protein: CALGASGGLTDTQYF

clone size: .
J gene: TRBJ1-4
V gene: TRBV4-2
D gene: .
CDR3 DNA: TGTGCCAGCAGCCAAGATGCGACAGCTAATGAAAAACTGTTTTTT
CDR3 protein: CASSQDATANEKLFF

clone size: .
J gene: TRBJ2-3
V gene: TRBV4-3
D gene: .
CDR3 DNA: TGCGCCAGCAGCCAAGGTACCGCGGGGACTAGCACAGATACGCAGTATTTT
CDR3 protein: CASSQGTAGTSTDTQYF

clone size: few
J gene: TRBJ1-5
V gene: TRBV30
D gene: TRBD1
CDR3 DNA: TGTGCCTGGAGGGGACAGGGCGATCAGCCCCAGCATTTT
CDR3 protein: CAWRGQGDQPQHF

clone size: few
J gene: TRBJ2-3
V gene: TRBV7-2
D gene: TRBD1
CDR3 DNA: TGTGCCAGCAGCGAGGGACAGGGGGCGTTTGATACGCAGTATTTT
CDR3 protein: CASSEGQGAFDTQYF

clone size: .
J gene: TRBJ2-3
V gene: TRBV7-9
D gene: TRBD2
CDR3 DNA: TGTGCCAGCAGCTTAGTTTTAGCGGGGGGCACAGATACGCAGTATTTT
CDR3 protein: CASSLVLAGGTDTQYF

clone size: .
J gene: TRBJ1-2
V gene: TRBV29-1
D gene: .
CDR3 DNA: TGCAGCGTTGAAGAGGGGCAAGGCTACACCTTC
CDR3 protein: CSVEEGQGYTF

clone size: few
J gene: TRBJ2-3
V gene: TRBV4-2
D gene: .
CDR3 DNA: TGTGCCAGCAGCCAAGATAGCAGGGCAGATACGCAGTATTTT
CDR3 protein: CASSQDSRADTQYF

clone size: .
J gene: TRBJ2-3
V gene: TRBV7-9
D gene: TRBD2
CDR3 DNA: TGTGCCAGCAGCTTCACTAGCGGTAGCACAGATACGCAGTATTTT
CDR3 protein: CASSFTSGSTDTQYF

clone size: .
J gene: TRBJ1-2
V gene: TRBV18
D gene: TRBD1
CDR3 DNA: TGTGCCAGCTCACGAGGACAGGGCAGCTATGGCTACACCTTC
CDR3 protein: CASSRGQGSYGYTF

clone size: .
J gene: TRBJ1-2
V gene: TRBV5-4
D gene: .
CDR3 DNA: TGTGCCAGCAGCTTAACAGGGTTTAATCAGGGCTACACCTTC
CDR3 protein: CASSLTGFNQGYTF

clone size: .
J gene: TRBJ2-2
V gene: TRBV7-9
D gene: TRBD2
CDR3 DNA: TGTGCCAGCAAGCGGGGGGAGGCGACCGGGGAGCTGTTTTTT
CDR3 protein: CASKRGEATGELFF

clone size: few
J gene: TRBJ1-1
V gene: TRBV12-5
D gene: .
CDR3 DNA: TGTGCTAGTGCTCTTCAGGGTGGCACTGAAGCTTTCTTT
CDR3 protein: CASALQGGTEAFF

clone size: few
J gene: TRBJ2-1
V gene: TRBV30
D gene: TRBD2
CDR3 DNA: TGTGCCTGGAGACGACTAGCTGGGTACAATGAGCAGTTCTTC
CDR3 protein: CAWRRLAGYNEQFF

clone size: few
J gene: TRBJ2-4
V gene: TRBV5-1
D gene: .
CDR3 DNA: TGCGCCAGCAGCCTGGATGGCAGGTCTACCGGCCCGATAGCCAAAAACATTCAGTACTTC
CDR3 protein: CASSLDGRSTGPIAKNIQYF

clone size: many
J gene: TRBJ1-4
V gene: TRBV15
D gene: TRBD1
CDR3 DNA: TGTGCCACCAGCAGGCACTCAGGGGGCAGGGTTGAAAAACTGTTTTTT
CDR3 protein: CATSRHSGGRVEKLFF

clone size: .
J gene: TRBJ2-5
V gene: TRBV29-1
D gene: .
CDR3 DNA: TGCAGCGTTGTCAAGAACCCCGACGGGGAGACCCAGTACTTC
CDR3 protein: CSVVKNPDGETQYF

clone size: .
J gene: TRBJ2-4
V gene: TRBV11-2
D gene: TRBD1
CDR3 DNA: TGTGCCAGCAGCTTAGATCCCACCCGGGACAGCATTCAGTACTTC
CDR3 protein: CASSLDPTRDSIQYF

clone size: few
J gene: TRBJ2-5
V gene: TRBV4-1
D gene: TRBD1
CDR3 DNA: TGCGCCAGCAGCCAGAAAGAGGGACAGGGCGAAGAGACCCAGTACTTC
CDR3 protein: CASSQKEGQGEETQYF